This TCR beta chain was retrieved from a study of cytomegalovirus exposure and HLA in healthy donors. The overall study: Findings of an earlier analysis included about 100 million unique TCR beta sequences from around 180 million T cells.

This clone came up once. The antigen remains undetermined. The study ran its PCR with 60 Vbeta and 13 Jbeta primers. The assay was immunoSEQ multiplex PCR, and TCRdb's table has in-frame clones only and misses some. The sample has some 150,000 clones; roughly 80% are singletons. Study conclusions and caveats: TCR beta V- and J-gene trimming was later associated with a missense DCLRE1C variant. In terms of immune exposure information, only CMV serostatus was available. Cytomegalovirus association was listed for 164 TCR beta chains.

The length of the CDR3 is 15 residues. Germline CDR1 is SQVTM and CDR2 is ANQGSEA. After removal of 1 base from V and 2 bases from J, the junction contained 2 bases not matched to a gene. This chain joins TRBV29-1 and TRBJ2-3; TRBD2 agrees at 11 bases. The source is a man younger than 45 in good health and CMV-seropositive. The sequenced sample consisted of PBMCs. CDR3 nucleotides: TGCAGCGTTGAAGGACTAGCGGGGCCCACAGATACGCAGTATTTT. It encodes CSVEGLAGPTDTQYF.